This TCR beta chain came from a study of technical replicates of blood from a few donors. Clones were read by immunoSEQ multiplex PCR, and TCRdb kept only the in-frame ones, dropping some. The data show tens of thousands of clones, 85% to 90% seen once. The length of the CDR3 is 16 residues. Trimming stripped 2 bases from V and 1 base from J, with 9 bases between. The germline gives CDR1 MNHEY, CDR2 SVGAGI. V and J are TRBV6-5 and TRBJ2-6; D gene ambiguous. Sequenced material: PBMCs. This clonotype was obtained from a human donor in good health. Some clones in this sample may be carry-over from other donors' samples. For the CDR3, the DNA is TGTGCCAGCAGTTACGCGGAACCGTCTGGGGCCAACGTCCTGACTTTC. This gives the protein CASSYAEPSGANVLTF.